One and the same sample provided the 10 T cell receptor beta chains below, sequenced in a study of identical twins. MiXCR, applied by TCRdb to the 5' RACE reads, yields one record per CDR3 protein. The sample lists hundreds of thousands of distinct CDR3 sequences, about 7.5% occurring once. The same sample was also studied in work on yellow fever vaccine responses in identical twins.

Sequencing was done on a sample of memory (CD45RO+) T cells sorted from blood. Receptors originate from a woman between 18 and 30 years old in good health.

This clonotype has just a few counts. CDR3 in amino acids: CASSDRGRVDTQYF. DNA of the CDR3: TGTGCCAGCAGTGACAGGGGGCGCGTCGATACGCAGTATTTT. The genes are TRBV25-1 and TRBJ2-3; 8 positions match TRBD1. The V gene's germline CDR1 is MGHDK and CDR2 SYGVNS. The CDR3 covers 14 residues. The ends lost 3 bases at V and 6 bases at J; junction bases unmatched: 5.

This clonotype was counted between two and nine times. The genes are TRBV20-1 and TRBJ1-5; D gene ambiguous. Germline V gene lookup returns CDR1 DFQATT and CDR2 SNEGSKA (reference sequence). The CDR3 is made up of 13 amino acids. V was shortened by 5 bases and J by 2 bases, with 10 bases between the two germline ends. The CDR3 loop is CSALPGGNQPQHF. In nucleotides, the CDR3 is TGCAGTGCTCTCCCGGGAGGCAATCAGCCCCAGCATTTT.

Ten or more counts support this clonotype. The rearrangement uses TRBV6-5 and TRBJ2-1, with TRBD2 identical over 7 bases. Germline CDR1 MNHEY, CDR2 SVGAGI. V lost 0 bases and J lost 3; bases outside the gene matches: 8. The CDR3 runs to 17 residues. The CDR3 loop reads CASSYSNLAGVYNEQFF. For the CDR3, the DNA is TGTGCCAGCAGTTACTCCAATTTAGCGGGTGTCTACAATGAGCAGTTCTTC.

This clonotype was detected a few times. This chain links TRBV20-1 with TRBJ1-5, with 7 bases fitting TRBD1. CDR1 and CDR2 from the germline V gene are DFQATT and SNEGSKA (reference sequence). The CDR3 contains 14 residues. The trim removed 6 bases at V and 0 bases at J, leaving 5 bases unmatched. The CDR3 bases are TGCAGTGCGAAGACAGGGAATAGCAATCAGCCCCAGCATTTT. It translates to CSAKTGNSNQPQHF.

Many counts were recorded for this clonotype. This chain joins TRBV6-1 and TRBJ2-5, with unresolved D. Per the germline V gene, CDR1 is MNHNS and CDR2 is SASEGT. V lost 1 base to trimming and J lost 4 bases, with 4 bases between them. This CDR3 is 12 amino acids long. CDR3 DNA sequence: TGTGCCAGCAGTGAAGGGGGAGAGACCCAGTACTTC. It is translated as CASSEGGETQYF.

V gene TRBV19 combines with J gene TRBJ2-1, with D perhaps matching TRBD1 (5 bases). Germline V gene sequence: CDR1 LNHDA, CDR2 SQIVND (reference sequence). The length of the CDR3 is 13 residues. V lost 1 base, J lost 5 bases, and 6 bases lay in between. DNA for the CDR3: TGTGCCAGTAGTATAGGGACAAACAATGAGCAGTTCTTC. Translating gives CASSIGTNNEQFF.

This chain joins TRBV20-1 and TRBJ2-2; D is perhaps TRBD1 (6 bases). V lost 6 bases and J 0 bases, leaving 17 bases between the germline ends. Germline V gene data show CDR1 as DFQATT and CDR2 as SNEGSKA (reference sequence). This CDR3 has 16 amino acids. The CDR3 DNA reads TGCAGTGCCCCCGCCCGGACAGCACCGAACACCGGGGAGCTGTTTTTT. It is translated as CSAPARTAPNTGELFF.

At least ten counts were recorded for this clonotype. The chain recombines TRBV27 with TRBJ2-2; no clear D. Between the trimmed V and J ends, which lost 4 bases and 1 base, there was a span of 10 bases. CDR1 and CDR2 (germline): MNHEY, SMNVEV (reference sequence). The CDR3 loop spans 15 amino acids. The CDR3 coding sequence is TGTGCCAGCAGTTCATTGCGGAAGAACACCGGGGAGCTGTTTTTT. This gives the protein CASSSLRKNTGELFF.

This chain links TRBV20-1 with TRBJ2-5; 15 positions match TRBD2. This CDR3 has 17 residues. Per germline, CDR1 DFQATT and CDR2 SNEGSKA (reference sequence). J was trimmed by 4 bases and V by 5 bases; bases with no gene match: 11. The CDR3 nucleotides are TGCAGTGCTGTGGGACTAGCGGGGGGCGGGGGAACAGAGACCCAGTACTTC. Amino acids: CSAVGLAGGGGTETQYF.

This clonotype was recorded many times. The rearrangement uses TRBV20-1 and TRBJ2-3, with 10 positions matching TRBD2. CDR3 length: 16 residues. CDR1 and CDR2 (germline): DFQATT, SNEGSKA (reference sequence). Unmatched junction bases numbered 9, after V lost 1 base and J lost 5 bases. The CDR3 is CSARGVKRGGEDTQYF. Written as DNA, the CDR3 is TGCAGTGCTAGAGGGGTGAAGCGGGGGGGCGAAGATACGCAGTATTTT.